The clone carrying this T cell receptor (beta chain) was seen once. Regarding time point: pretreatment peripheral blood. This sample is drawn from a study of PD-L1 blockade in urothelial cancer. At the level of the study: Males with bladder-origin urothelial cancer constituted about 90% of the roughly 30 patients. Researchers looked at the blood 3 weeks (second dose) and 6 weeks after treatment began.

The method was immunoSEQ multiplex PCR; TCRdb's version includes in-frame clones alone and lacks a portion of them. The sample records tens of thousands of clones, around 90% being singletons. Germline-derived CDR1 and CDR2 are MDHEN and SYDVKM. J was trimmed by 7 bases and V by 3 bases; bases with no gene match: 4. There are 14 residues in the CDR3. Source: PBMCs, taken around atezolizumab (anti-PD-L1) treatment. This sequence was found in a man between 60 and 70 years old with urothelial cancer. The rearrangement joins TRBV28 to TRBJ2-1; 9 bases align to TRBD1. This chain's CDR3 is CASSLGQGRNEQFF. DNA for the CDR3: TGTGCCAGCAGTTTGGGACAGGGAAGGAATGAGCAGTTCTTC.